The entry that follows covers one T cell receptor beta chain sequence. This entry comes from a study of blood T cell repertoires in COVID-19. Study in general: T cells, B-cell-depleted T cells, or PBMCs provided the cDNA or gDNA that served as material.

Trimming took off 6 bases at V and 9 bases at J, with 18 bases between the two ends. Germline assignment: CDR1 SQVTM and CDR2 ANQGSEA. The CDR3 spans 13 residues. Here immunoSEQ multiplex PCR was the method, and the copy in TCRdb shows in-frame clones only, minus some. This table holds about 190,000 clones, roughly three quarters found once. The clonotype originates from a man between 60 and 75 years old with active or convalescent COVID-19. The sequencing sample was made of peripheral blood. The genes are TRBV29-1 and TRBJ2-1; D perhaps matches TRBD1 (5 bases). This CDR3 reads CSVGAYSFGEQFF. In DNA, the CDR3 is TGCAGCGTAGGGGCGTACAGTTTTGGTGAGCAGTTCTTC.